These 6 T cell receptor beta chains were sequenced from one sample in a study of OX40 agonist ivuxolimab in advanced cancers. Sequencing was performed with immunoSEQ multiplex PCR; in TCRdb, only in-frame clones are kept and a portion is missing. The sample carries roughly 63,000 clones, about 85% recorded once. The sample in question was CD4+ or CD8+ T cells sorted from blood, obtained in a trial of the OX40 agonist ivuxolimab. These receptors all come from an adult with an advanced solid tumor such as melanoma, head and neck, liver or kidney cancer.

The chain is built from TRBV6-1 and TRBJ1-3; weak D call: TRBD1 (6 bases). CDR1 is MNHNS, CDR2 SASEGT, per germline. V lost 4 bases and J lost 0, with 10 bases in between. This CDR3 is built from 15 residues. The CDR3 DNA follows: TGTGCCAGCAGTGCGGACAGTTACTCTGGAAACACCATATATTTT. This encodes CASSADSYSGNTIYF.

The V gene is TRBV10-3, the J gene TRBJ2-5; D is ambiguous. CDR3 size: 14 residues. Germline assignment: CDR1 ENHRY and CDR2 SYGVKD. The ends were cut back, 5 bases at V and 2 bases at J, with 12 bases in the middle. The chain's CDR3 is CAISSPWGQETQYF. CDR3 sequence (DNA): TGTGCCATCAGTTCACCTTGGGGACAAGAGACCCAGTACTTC.

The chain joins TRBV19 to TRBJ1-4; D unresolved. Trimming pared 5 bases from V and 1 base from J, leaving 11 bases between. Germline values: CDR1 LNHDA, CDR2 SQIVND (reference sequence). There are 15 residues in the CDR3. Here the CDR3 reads CASSPRAETNEKLFF. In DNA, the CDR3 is TGTGCCAGTAGTCCCCGGGCCGAAACTAATGAAAAACTGTTTTTT.

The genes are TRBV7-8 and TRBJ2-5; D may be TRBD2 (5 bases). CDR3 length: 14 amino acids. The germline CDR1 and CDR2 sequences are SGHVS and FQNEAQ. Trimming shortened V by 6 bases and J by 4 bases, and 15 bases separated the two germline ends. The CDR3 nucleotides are TGTGCCAGCAGGGACGGGGTCCTGAGAGAGACCCAGTACTTC. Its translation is CASRDGVLRETQYF.

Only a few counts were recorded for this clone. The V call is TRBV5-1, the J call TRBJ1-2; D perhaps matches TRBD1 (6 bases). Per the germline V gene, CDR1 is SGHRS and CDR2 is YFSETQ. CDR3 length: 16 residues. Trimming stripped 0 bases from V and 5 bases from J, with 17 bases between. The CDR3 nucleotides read TGCGCCAGCAGCTTGGAGGGGGGCTCTCCCTATTATGGCTACACCTTC. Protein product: CASSLEGGSPYYGYTF. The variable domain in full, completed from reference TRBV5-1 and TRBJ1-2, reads KAGVTQTPRYLIKTRGQQVTLSCSPISGHRSVSWYQQTPGQGLQFLFEYFSETQRNKGNFPGRFSGRQFSNSRSEMNVSTLELGDSALYLCASSLEGGSPYYGYTFGSGTRLTVV.

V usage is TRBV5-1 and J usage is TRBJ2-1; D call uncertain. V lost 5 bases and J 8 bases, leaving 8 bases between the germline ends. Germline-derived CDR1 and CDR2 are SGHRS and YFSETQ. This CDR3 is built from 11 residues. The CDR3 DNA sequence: TGCGCCAGCAGGCAAGCTGATGAGCAGTTCTTC. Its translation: CASRQADEQFF.